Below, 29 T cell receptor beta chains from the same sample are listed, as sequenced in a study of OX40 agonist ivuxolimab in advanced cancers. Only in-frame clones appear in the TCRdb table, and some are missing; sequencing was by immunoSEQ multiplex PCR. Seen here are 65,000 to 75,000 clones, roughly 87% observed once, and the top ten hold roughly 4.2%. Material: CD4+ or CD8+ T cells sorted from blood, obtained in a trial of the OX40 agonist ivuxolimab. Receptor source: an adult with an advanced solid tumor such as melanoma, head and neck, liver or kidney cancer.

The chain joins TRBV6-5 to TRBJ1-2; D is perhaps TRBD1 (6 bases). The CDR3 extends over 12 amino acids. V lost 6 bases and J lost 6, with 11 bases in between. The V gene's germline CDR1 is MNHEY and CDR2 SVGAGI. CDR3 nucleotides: TGTGCCAGCAGACAGGGATGGCATGGCTACACCTTC. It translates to CASRQGWHGYTF.

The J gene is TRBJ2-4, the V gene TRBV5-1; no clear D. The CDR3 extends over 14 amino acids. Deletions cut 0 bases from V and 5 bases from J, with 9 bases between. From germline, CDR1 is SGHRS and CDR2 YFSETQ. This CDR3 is CASSLEGEENIQYF. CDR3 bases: TGCGCCAGCAGCTTGGAAGGAGAAGAAAACATTCAGTACTTC. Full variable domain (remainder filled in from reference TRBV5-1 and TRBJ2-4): KAGVTQTPRYLIKTRGQQVTLSCSPISGHRSVSWYQQTPGQGLQFLFEYFSETQRNKGNFPGRFSGRQFSNSRSEMNVSTLELGDSALYLCASSLEGEENIQYFGAGTRLSVL.

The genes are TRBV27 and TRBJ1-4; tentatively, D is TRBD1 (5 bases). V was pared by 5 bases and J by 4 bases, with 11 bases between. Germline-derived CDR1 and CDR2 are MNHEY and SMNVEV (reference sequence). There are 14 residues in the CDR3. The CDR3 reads CASSLQAINEKLFF. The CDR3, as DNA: TGTGCCAGCAGTCTACAGGCGATTAATGAAAAACTGTTTTTT.

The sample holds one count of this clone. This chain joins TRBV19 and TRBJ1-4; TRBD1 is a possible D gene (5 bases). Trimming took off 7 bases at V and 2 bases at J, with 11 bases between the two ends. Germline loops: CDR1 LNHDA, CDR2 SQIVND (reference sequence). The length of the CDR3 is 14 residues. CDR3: CASTPTATNEKLFF. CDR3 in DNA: TGTGCCAGTACCCCGACAGCTACTAATGAAAAACTGTTTTTT.

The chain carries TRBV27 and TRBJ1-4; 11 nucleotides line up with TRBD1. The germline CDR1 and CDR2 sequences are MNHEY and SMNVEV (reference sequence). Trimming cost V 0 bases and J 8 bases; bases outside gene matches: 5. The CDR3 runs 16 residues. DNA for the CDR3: TGTGCCAGCAGTTTATCCCGGACAGGGGGCCAGGAAAAACTGTTTTTT. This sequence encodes CASSLSRTGGQEKLFF.

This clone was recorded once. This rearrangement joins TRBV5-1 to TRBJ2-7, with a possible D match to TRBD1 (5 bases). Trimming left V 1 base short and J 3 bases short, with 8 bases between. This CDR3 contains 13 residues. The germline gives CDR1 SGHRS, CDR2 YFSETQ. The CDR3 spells CASSLTGFYEQYF. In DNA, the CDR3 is TGCGCCAGCAGCTTGACAGGATTCTACGAGCAGTACTTC.

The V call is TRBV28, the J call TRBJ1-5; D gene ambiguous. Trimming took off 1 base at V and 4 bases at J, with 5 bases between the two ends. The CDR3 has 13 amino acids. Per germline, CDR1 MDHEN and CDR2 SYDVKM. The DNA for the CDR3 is TGTGCCAGCAGTTTATATCGGAATCAGCCCCAGCATTTT. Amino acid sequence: CASSLYRNQPQHF.

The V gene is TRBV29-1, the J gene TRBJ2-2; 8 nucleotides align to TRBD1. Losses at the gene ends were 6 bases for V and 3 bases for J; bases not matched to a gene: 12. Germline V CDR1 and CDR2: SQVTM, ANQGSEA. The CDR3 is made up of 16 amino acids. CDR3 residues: CSVFHKGQEYTGELFF. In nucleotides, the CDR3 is TGCAGCGTCTTTCACAAGGGACAGGAGTACACCGGGGAGCTGTTTTTT.

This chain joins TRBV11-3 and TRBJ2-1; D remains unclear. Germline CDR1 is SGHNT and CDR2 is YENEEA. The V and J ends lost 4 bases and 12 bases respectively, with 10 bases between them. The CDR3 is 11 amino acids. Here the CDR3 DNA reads TGTGCCAGCAGCTCCTCAGCCCGGCAGTTCTTC. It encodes CASSSSARQFF. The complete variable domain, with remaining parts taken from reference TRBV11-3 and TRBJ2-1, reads EAGVVQSPRYKIIEKKQPVAFWCNPISGHNTLYWYLQNLGQGPELLIRYENEEAVDDSQLPKDRFSAERLKGVDSTLKIQPAELGDSAVYLCASSSSARQFFGPGTRLTVL.

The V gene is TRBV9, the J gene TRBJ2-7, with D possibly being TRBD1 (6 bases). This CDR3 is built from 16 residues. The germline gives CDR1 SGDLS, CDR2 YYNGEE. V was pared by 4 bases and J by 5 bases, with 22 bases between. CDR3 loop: CASSRRGTGLIDEQYF. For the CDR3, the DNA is TGTGCCAGCAGCAGAAGGGGCACAGGGTTGATCGACGAGCAGTACTTC.

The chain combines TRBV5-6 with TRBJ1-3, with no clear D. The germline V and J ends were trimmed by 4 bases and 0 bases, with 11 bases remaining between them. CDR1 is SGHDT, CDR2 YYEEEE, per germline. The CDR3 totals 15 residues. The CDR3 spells CASSATQVSGNTIYF. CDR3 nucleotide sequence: TGTGCCAGCAGCGCCACTCAGGTCTCTGGAAACACCATATATTTT. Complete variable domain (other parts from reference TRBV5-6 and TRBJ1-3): DAGVTQSPTHLIKTRGQQVTLRCSPKSGHDTVSWYQQALGQGPQFIFQYYEEEERQRGNFPDRFSGHQFPNYSSELNVNALLLGDSALYLCASSATQVSGNTIYFGEGSWLTVV.

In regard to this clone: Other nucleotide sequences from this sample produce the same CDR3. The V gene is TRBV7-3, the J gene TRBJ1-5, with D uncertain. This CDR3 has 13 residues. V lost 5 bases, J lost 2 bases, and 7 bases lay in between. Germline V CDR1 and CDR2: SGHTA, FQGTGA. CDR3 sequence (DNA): TGTGCCAGCAGCCTAAGTGGCAATCAGCCCCAGCATTTT. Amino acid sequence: CASSLSGNQPQHF.

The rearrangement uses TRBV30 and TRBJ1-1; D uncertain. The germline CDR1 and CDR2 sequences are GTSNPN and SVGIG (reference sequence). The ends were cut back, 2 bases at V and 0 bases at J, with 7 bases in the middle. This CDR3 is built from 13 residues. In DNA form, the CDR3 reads TGTGCCTGGAGTCCCGGGCTGAACACTGAAGCTTTCTTT. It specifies CAWSPGLNTEAFF.

CDR3 in amino acids: CASSLVPGTEGYTF. Written as DNA, the CDR3 is TGCGCCAGCAGCTTAGTCCCCGGGACGGAAGGCTACACCTTC. The chain joins TRBV5-1 to TRBJ1-2; tentative D call: TRBD1 (5 bases). There are 14 residues in the CDR3. Germline CDR1 is SGHRS and CDR2 is YFSETQ. V was shortened by 2 bases and J by 8 bases, with 16 bases between the two germline ends.

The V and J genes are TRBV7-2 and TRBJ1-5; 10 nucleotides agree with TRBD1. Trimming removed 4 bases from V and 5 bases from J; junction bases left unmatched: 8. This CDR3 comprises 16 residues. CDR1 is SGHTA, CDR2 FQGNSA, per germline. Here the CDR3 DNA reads TGTGCCAGCAGCTCTCGGACAGGGGGTGTCGATCAGCCCCAGCATTTT. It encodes CASSSRTGGVDQPQHF. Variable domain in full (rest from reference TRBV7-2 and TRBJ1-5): GAGVSQSPSNKVTEKGKDVELRCDPISGHTALYWYRQSLGQGLEFLIYFQGNSAPDKSGLPSDRFSAERTGGSVSTLTIQRTQQEDSAVYLCASSSRTGGVDQPQHFGDGTRLSIL.

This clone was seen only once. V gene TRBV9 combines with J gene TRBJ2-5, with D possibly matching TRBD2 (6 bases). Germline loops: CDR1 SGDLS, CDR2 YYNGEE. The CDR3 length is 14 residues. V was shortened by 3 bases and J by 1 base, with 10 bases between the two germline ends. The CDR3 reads CASSGGLIQETQYF. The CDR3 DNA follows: TGTGCCAGCAGCGGGGGACTGATCCAAGAGACCCAGTACTTC.

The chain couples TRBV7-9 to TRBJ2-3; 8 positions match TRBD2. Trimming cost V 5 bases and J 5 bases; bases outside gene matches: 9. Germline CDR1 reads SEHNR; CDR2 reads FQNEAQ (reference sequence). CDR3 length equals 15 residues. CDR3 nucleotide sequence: TGTGCCAGCAGCCCCGTTTTTCGGGAGGGAGATACGCAGTATTTT. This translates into CASSPVFREGDTQYF.

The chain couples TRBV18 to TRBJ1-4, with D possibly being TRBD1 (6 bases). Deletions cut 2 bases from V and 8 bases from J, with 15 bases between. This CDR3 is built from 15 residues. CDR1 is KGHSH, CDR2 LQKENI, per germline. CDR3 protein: CASSPVQGSDEKLFF. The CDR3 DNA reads TGTGCCAGCTCACCAGTCCAGGGGTCAGACGAAAAACTGTTTTTT.

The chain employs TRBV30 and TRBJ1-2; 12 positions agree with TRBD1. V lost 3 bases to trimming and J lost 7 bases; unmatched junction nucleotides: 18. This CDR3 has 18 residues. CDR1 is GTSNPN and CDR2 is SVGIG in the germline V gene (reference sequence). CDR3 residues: CAWSRHIFGTGGEGGYTF. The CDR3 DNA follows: TGTGCCTGGAGCCGTCATATTTTCGGGACAGGGGGCGAAGGTGGCTACACCTTC.

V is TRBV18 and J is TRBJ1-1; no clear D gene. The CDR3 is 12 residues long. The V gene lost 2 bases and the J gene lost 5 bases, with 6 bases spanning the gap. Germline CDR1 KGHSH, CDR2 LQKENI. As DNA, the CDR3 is TGTGCCAGCTCACCAGCAGGAACTGAAGCTTTCTTT. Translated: CASSPAGTEAFF.

The CDR3 loop reads CASSLYGELFF. Here the CDR3 DNA reads TGTGCCAGCAGCTTATACGGGGAGCTGTTTTTT. The chain joins TRBV11-3 to TRBJ2-2; D unresolved. The CDR3 runs 11 residues. In germline, CDR1 is SGHNT, CDR2 YENEEA. The germline V and J ends were trimmed by 2 bases and 7 bases, with 2 bases remaining between them.

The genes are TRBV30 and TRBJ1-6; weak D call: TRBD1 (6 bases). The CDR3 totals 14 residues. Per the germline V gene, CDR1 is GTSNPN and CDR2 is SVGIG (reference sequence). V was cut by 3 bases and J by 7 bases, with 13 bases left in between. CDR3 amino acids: CAWRVQGGNSPLHF. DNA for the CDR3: TGTGCCTGGAGGGTACAGGGTGGCAATTCACCCCTCCACTTT.

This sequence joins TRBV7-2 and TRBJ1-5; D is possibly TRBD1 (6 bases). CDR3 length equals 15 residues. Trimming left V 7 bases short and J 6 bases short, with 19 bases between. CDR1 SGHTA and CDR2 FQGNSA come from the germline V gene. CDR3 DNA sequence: TGTGCCAGCACCCCGGGAGGGGGGGAGGGTCAGCCCCAGCATTTT. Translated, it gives CASTPGGGEGQPQHF.

The CDR3 sequence is CASSVHRGGYNEQFF. The CDR3 DNA sequence: TGTGCCAGCAGTGTCCACAGGGGGGGGTACAATGAGCAGTTCTTC. The chain carries TRBV6-1 and TRBJ2-1; D possibly corresponds to TRBD1 (8 bases). Germline assignment: CDR1 MNHNS and CDR2 SASEGT. Trimming removed 4 bases from V and 4 bases from J, with 14 bases in between. This CDR3 comprises 15 residues.

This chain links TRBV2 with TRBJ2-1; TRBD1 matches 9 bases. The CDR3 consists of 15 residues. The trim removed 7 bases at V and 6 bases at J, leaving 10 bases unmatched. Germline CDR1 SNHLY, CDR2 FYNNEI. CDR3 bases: TGTGCCAGCACAGTGGAACAGGGGGCCGTCAATGAGCAGTTCTTC. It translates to CASTVEQGAVNEQFF.

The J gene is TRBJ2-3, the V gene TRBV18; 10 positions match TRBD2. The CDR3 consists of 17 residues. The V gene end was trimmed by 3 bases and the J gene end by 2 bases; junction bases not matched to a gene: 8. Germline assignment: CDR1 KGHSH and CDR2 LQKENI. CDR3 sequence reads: CASSPPASGGITDTQYF. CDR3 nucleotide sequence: TGTGCCAGCTCACCTCCGGCTAGCGGGGGAATCACAGATACGCAGTATTTT.

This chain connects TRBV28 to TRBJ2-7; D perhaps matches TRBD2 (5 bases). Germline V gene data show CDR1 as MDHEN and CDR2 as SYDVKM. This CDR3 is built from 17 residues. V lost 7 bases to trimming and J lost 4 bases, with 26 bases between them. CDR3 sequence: CASTRIYGRRGRYEQYF. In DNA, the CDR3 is TGTGCCAGCACGCGGATTTATGGGAGACGGGGTCGATACGAGCAGTACTTC. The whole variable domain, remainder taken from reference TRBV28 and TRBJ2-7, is DVKVTQSSRYLVKRTGEKVFLECVQDMDHENMFWYRQDPGLGLRLIYFSYDVKMKEKGDIPEGYSVSREKKERFSLILESASTNQTSMYLCASTRIYGRRGRYEQYFGPGTRLTVT.

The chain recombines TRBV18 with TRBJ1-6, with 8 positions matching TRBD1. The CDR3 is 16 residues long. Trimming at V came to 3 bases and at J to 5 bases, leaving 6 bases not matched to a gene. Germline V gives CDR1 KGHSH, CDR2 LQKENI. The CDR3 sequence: CASSPTGAFNNSPLHF. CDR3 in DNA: TGTGCCAGCTCACCGACAGGGGCTTTCAATAATTCACCCCTCCACTTT. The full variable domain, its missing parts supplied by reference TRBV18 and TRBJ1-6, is NAGVMQNPRHLVRRRGQEARLRCSPMKGHSHVYWYRQLPEEGLKFMVYLQKENIIDESGMPKERFSAEFPKEGPSILRIQQVVRGDSAAYFCASSPTGAFNNSPLHFGNGTRLTVT.

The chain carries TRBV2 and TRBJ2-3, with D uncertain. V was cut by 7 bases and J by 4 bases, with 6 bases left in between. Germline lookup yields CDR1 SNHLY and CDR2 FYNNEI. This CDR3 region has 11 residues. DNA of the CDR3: TGTGCCAGCACCCTGGCAGATACGCAGTATTTT. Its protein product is CASTLADTQYF.